The present entry profiles one TCR beta chain with its context. This sample stems from a study of shared T cell receptors in the human thymus. This CDR3 region has 19 residues. CDR1 and CDR2 (germline): MDHEN, SYDVKM. The V segment lost 2 bases and the J segment 0 bases; nucleotides outside the gene matches: 14. Produced via immunoSEQ multiplex PCR; TCRdb's table is partial and in-frame only. The table lists more than 300,000 clones, 85% to 95% of them singletons, with approximately 0.018% in the top ten. This clonotype originated in a human donor. Sequenced sample: thymocytes. The rearrangement joins TRBV28 to TRBJ1-2, with TRBD1 matching over 8 bases. DNA for the CDR3: TGTGCCAGCAGTTTACCCCAACCCCACCCGGGACAGGCTAACTATGGCTACACCTTC. It specifies CASSLPQPHPGQANYGYTF.